Reported below is one T cell receptor (beta chain). Its target is not known. This sample was included in a study of graft-versus-host responses after intestinal transplantation. The study's findings and limits: Early post-transplant HvG declines were associated with peak circulating GvH clone levels. Analysis identified GvH clones in recipient marrow, with some appearing first in ileum or blood.

Clones were read by immunoSEQ multiplex PCR, and TCRdb kept only the in-frame ones, dropping some. The top ten hold around 1.2% of the sample, which has 93,000 or so clones, 80% to 95% seen once. The receptor was isolated from a human donor who received an intestinal transplant. The sample in question was unstimulated CD8+ T cells sorted from spleen or lymph node cells, obtained before intestinal transplant.

CDR3 loop: CASSEGNRLLRIYGYTF. The CDR3 DNA reads as TGTGCCAGCAGTGAAGGGAACCGCCTCCTGCGGATCTATGGCTACACCTTC. The genes are TRBV2 and TRBJ1-2; no definite D call. CDR3 length equals 17 residues. Between the trimmed V and J ends, which lost 1 base and 4 bases, there was a span of 19 bases. Germline V lookup: CDR1 SNHLY, CDR2 FYNNEI.